The entry that follows covers one TCR beta chain sequence. This record belongs to a study of blood T cell repertoires in COVID-19. Generated by immunoSEQ multiplex PCR, the TCRdb table keeps only in-frame clones and is missing some. The sample records 300,000 to 400,000 clones, around 83% being singletons. Germline loops: CDR1 SGHTA, CDR2 FQGNSA. This CDR3 comprises 14 residues. Trimming at V came to 5 bases and at J to 2 bases, leaving 5 bases not matched to a gene. Sequencing input: peripheral blood. The chain links TRBV7-2 to TRBJ2-7; 8 nucleotides align to TRBD1. The sequence came from a man aged 25-45 years with active or convalescent COVID-19. CDR3 DNA: TGTGCCAGCAGCCGTAGGACAGGGACCTACGAGCAGTACTTC. Its protein product is CASSRRTGTYEQYF.